One sample yielded the 24 T cell receptor beta chains listed below, sequenced in a study of cytomegalovirus exposure and HLA in healthy donors. It was with 60 Vbeta and 13 Jbeta primers that the PCR ran. The table came from immunoSEQ multiplex PCR; TCRdb's copy has only in-frame clones and leaves some out. The table has about 140,000 clones, 82% seen once. Sequenced sample: PBMCs. These receptors all stem from a man younger than 35 in good health and CMV-seropositive.

The chain has TRBV7-8 and TRBJ2-3; TRBD2 aligns across 9 bases. This CDR3 is 15 amino acids long. From germline, CDR1 is SGHVS and CDR2 FQNEAQ. V shed 1 base, J shed 1 base, and the junction held 0 bases outside the gene matches. The CDR3 sequence is CASSLVAGGTDTQYF. The CDR3 nucleotides are TGTGCCAGCAGCTTAGTAGCGGGGGGCACAGATACGCAGTATTTT.

The CDR3 region has the DNA TGTGCCAGCAGCGTCCCGGGACTAGCGGTCACAGATACGCAGTATTTT. Translating it yields CASSVPGLAVTDTQYF. The J gene is TRBJ2-3, the V gene TRBV9; 11 nucleotides line up with TRBD2. The length of the CDR3 is 16 residues. The V and J ends lost 2 bases and 2 bases, in that order; junction bases with no gene match: 4. The germline V gene encodes CDR1 SGDLS and CDR2 YYNGEE.

V and J are TRBV7-2 and TRBJ2-7, with TRBD2 identical over 8 bases. The germline V gene has CDR1 SGHTA and CDR2 FQGNSA. J lost 2 bases, V lost 3 bases, and 6 bases had no gene match. The CDR3 covers 15 residues. The CDR3 here is CASSFLAGSTYEQYF. The CDR3 nucleotides read TGTGCCAGCAGCTTCCTAGCGGGTTCAACCTACGAGCAGTACTTC.

The chain links TRBV4-2 to TRBJ1-3; D possibly corresponds to TRBD1 (5 bases). Trimming took off 1 base at V and 7 bases at J, with 14 bases between the two ends. This CDR3 contains 15 residues. The germline V gene has CDR1 LGHNA and CDR2 YNFKEQ. The CDR3 reads CASSQAGPGLNTIYF. The CDR3 DNA follows: TGTGCCAGCAGCCAAGCTGGCCCAGGGCTTAACACCATATATTTT.

As for this clone: One end of the junction does not line up with germline, which may come from a read error. The chain combines TRBV7-9 with TRBJ2-3; no definite D call. Per the germline V gene, CDR1 is SEHNR and CDR2 is FQNEAQ (reference sequence). The CDR3 spans 13 residues. The CDR3 spells CASSPPQRFTQYF. The CDR3 DNA reads as TGTGCAAGCAGCCCCCCACAGAGATTTACGCAGTATTTT.

V usage is TRBV9 and J usage is TRBJ2-4; 9 bases are a match to TRBD2. This CDR3 is built from 16 residues. The ends lost 0 bases at V and 4 bases at J; junction bases unmatched: 5. Germline CDR1 and CDR2: SGDLS and YYNGEE. The CDR3 DNA follows: TGTGCCAGCAGCGTAGGCGGGGGGGAGGCAAAAAACATTCAGTACTTC. This translates into CASSVGGGEAKNIQYF.

The CDR3 DNA is TGTGCCATCAGTGAGTCGACAACAGGGGCCCTCTATGGCTACACCTTC. Encoded protein: CAISESTTGALYGYTF. The genes are TRBV10-3 and TRBJ1-2; 7 nucleotides agree with TRBD1. The germline V gene encodes CDR1 ENHRY and CDR2 SYGVKD. The CDR3 has 16 residues. Losses at the gene ends were 0 bases for V and 4 bases for J; bases not matched to a gene: 8.

The chain joins TRBV6-5 to TRBJ2-7, with 7 bases matching TRBD1. Germline-derived CDR1 and CDR2 are MNHEY and SVGAGI. Trimming cost V 6 bases and J 6 bases; bases outside gene matches: 5. CDR3 size: 12 residues. For the CDR3, the DNA is TGTGCCAGCAGGTCCACAGGGGTCGAGCAGTACTTC. This translates into CASRSTGVEQYF.

The CDR3 region is CASSVGVGDNYGYTF. In DNA form, the CDR3 reads TGTGCCAGCAGCGTAGGTGTCGGGGATAACTATGGCTACACCTTC. This chain joins TRBV9 and TRBJ1-2; D is unclear. Germline CDR1 reads SGDLS; CDR2 reads YYNGEE. Trimming pared 0 bases from V and 1 base from J, leaving 10 bases between. The CDR3 covers 15 residues. The full variable domain, its missing parts supplied by reference TRBV9 and TRBJ1-2, is DSGVTQTPKHLITATGQRVTLRCSPRSGDLSVYWYQQSLDQGLQFLIQYYNGEERAKGNILERFSAQQFPDLHSELNLSSLELGDSALYFCASSVGVGDNYGYTFGSGTRLTVV.

As concerns this clone: The sample holds other DNA sequences that translate to the same CDR3. V is TRBV5-1 and J is TRBJ2-7; 10 nucleotides match TRBD2. From germline, CDR1 is SGHRS and CDR2 YFSETQ. The CDR3 length is 14 residues. The V and J ends lost 0 bases and 4 bases, in that order; junction bases with no gene match: 1. This chain's CDR3 is CASSLGTSGYEQYF. CDR3 nucleotides: TGCGCCAGCAGCTTGGGGACTAGCGGATACGAGCAGTACTTC.

This sequence joins TRBV6-1 and TRBJ1-5, with D perhaps TRBD1 (5 bases). Germline V gene sequence: CDR1 MNHNS, CDR2 SASEGT. The CDR3 contains 13 residues. The V and J ends lost 6 bases and 3 bases respectively, with 9 bases between them. CDR3 sequence reads: CASRPGLNQPQHF. The CDR3 DNA follows: TGTGCCAGCAGGCCGGGACTCAATCAGCCCCAGCATTTT.

The chain combines TRBV6-1 with TRBJ1-2; 7 positions match TRBD1. The trim removed 6 bases at V and 4 bases at J, leaving 8 bases unmatched. Germline loops: CDR1 MNHNS, CDR2 SASEGT. The CDR3 contains 14 residues. CDR3 in amino acids: CASRSDRLAYGYTF. The CDR3 DNA is TGTGCCAGCAGGTCGGACAGGCTCGCCTATGGCTACACCTTC.

The J gene is TRBJ2-7, the V gene TRBV4-1; possibly TRBD1 for D (6 bases). V was pared by 1 base and J by 0 bases, with 7 bases between. Per germline, CDR1 MGHRA and CDR2 YSYEKL. CDR3 length: 14 amino acids. The CDR3 DNA reads TGCGCCAGCAGCCAAGGGGACAACTCCTACGAGCAGTACTTC. Translated: CASSQGDNSYEQYF.

The genes are TRBV4-1 and TRBJ2-3, with 8 bases matching TRBD2. V was pared by 0 bases and J by 4 bases, with 9 bases of the junction left unmatched. Germline-derived CDR1 and CDR2 are MGHRA and YSYEKL. The CDR3 loop spans 17 amino acids. The CDR3 sequence: CASSQDQSGSMADTQYF. In DNA form, the CDR3 reads TGCGCCAGCAGCCAAGATCAAAGCGGGAGTATGGCAGATACGCAGTATTTT.

V gene TRBV10-3 combines with J gene TRBJ2-1; maybe TRBD2 (6 bases). Deletions cut 4 bases from V and 5 bases from J, with 21 bases between. CDR1 and CDR2 from the germline V gene are ENHRY and SYGVKD. The CDR3 spans 17 residues. CDR3 sequence: CAISGGTLFFINNEQFF. CDR3 coding DNA: TGTGCCATCAGTGGGGGGACTTTATTCTTCATAAACAATGAGCAGTTCTTC.

This clone was seen once. The V gene is TRBV5-5, the J gene TRBJ1-2; possibly TRBD1 for D (5 bases). The CDR3 covers 15 residues. Trimming took 4 bases from V and 1 from J, leaving 14 bases between them. Germline V gene data show CDR1 as SGHKS and CDR2 as YYEKEE (reference sequence). CDR3 region: CASSREGWINYGYTF. Here the CDR3 DNA reads TGTGCCAGCAGCAGGGAGGGGTGGATTAACTATGGCTACACCTTC.

The J gene is TRBJ2-7, the V gene TRBV28; 11 bases agree with TRBD1. The germline CDR1 and CDR2 sequences are MDHEN and SYDVKM. Trimming cost V 6 bases and J 3 bases; bases outside gene matches: 7. This CDR3 contains 15 residues. The CDR3 is CASRPRDRGSYEQYF. For the CDR3, the DNA is TGTGCCAGCAGGCCTCGGGACAGGGGGAGCTACGAGCAGTACTTC.

In its sample, this clone was seen once. This rearrangement joins TRBV9 to TRBJ2-7; TRBD2 agrees at 8 bases. Per the germline V gene, CDR1 is SGDLS and CDR2 is YYNGEE. The V segment lost 3 bases and the J segment 2 bases; nucleotides outside the gene matches: 4. The length of the CDR3 is 14 residues. The CDR3 spells CASSASTSAYEQYF. The CDR3 DNA follows: TGTGCCAGCAGCGCCTCGACTAGCGCCTACGAGCAGTACTTC.

This chain links TRBV5-8 with TRBJ2-3; a weak D match, TRBD2 (6 bases). The CDR3 contains 15 residues. CDR1 and CDR2 (germline): SGHTS, YDEGEE. V shed 4 bases and J shed 6 bases, with 18 bases lying between them. The CDR3 bases are TGTGCCAGCAGCCCCCTGTGGGCGGAGGGGGATACGCAGTATTTT. Translated: CASSPLWAEGDTQYF.

The V and J genes are TRBV28 and TRBJ2-7; TRBD1 aligns across 7 bases. Trimming at V came to 5 bases and at J to 4 bases, leaving 29 bases not matched to a gene. The CDR3 has 21 residues. The germline gives CDR1 MDHEN, CDR2 SYDVKM. The CDR3 protein is CASSQPGTAKPGVVIRYEQYF. CDR3 coding DNA: TGTGCCAGCAGTCAACCCGGGACAGCTAAACCAGGGGTTGTTATCCGATACGAGCAGTACTTC.

This clone was counted only a few times. J is TRBJ2-2 and V is TRBV11-2; 9 bases fit TRBD1. Unmatched junction bases numbered 7, after V lost 5 bases and J lost 6 bases. CDR1 is SGHAT and CDR2 is FQNNGV in the germline V gene. The CDR3 is 15 amino acids. The chain's CDR3 is CASSPGTGSAGELFF. The CDR3 DNA sequence: TGTGCCAGCAGCCCGGGGACAGGGAGCGCCGGGGAGCTGTTTTTT.

A single count supports this clone. The rearrangement joins TRBV6-5 to TRBJ1-2, with D tentatively TRBD1 (6 bases). Deletions cut 6 bases from V and 4 bases from J, with 18 bases between. The CDR3 is 15 residues long. Germline assignment: CDR1 MNHEY and CDR2 SVGAGI. In DNA form, the CDR3 reads TGTGCCAGCAGGAGGAGACAGGAAAGGAGCTATGGCTACACCTTC. Residues: CASRRRQERSYGYTF.

The genes are TRBV7-9 and TRBJ1-2; TRBD1 agrees at 7 bases. Per the germline V gene, CDR1 is SEHNR and CDR2 is FQNEAQ (reference sequence). The CDR3 has 15 amino acids. J gave up 8 bases and V 3 bases, and 12 bases lay outside the gene matches. The CDR3 is CASSFANTGVVGYTF. The CDR3 nucleotides read TGTGCCAGCAGCTTCGCTAACACAGGGGTCGTGGGCTACACCTTC.

This chain connects TRBV19 to TRBJ2-7; 11 nucleotides align to TRBD1. Per germline, CDR1 LNHDA and CDR2 SQIVND (reference sequence). The CDR3 totals 16 residues. J was trimmed by 5 bases and V by 4 bases; bases with no gene match: 10. The DNA of the CDR3 is TGTGCCAGTAGTAACCCCGGGACAGGGGGAAGGAACGAGCAGTACTTC. Its translation is CASSNPGTGGRNEQYF.